The clone carrying this TCR beta chain has only a few counts. Its antigen is still unknown. The sample comes from a study of cytomegalovirus exposure and HLA in healthy donors. Findings of the study overall: Most observed TCR sequences were rare, whereas some public TCRs were detected in many donors.

Germline CDR1 reads SGHRS; CDR2 reads YFSETQ. Deletions cut 2 bases from V and 0 bases from J, with 8 bases between. The CDR3 loop spans 15 amino acids. Primers included in the PCR were 60 Vbeta and 13 Jbeta primers. Produced via immunoSEQ multiplex PCR; TCRdb's table is partial and in-frame only. The sample shows roughly 97,000 clones, roughly a tenth of them seen only once. Sequencing was carried out using PBMCs. The V gene is TRBV5-1, the J gene TRBJ2-2, with D unresolved. This sequence was found in a man between 40 and 49 years old in good health and CMV-seropositive. The CDR3 nucleotides are TGCGCCAGCAGCTTTTCCAATTCGAACACCGGGGAGCTGTTTTTT. Residues: CASSFSNSNTGELFF. Filled out from reference TRBV5-1 and TRBJ2-2, the complete variable domain reads KAGVTQTPRYLIKTRGQQVTLSCSPISGHRSVSWYQQTPGQGLQFLFEYFSETQRNKGNFPGRFSGRQFSNSRSEMNVSTLELGDSALYLCASSFSNSNTGELFFGEGSRLTVL.